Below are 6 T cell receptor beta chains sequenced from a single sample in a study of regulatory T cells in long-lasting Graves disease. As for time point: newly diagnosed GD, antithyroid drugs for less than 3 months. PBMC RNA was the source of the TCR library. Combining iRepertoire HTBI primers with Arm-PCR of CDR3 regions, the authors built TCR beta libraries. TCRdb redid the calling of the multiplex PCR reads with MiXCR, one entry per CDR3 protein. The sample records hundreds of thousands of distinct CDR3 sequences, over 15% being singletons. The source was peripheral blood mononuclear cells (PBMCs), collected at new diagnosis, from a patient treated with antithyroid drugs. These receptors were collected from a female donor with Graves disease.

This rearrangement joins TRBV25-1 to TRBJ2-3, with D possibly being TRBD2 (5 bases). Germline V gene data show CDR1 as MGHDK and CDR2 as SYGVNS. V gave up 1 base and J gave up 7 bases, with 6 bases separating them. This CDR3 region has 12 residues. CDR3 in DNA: TGTGCCAGCAGTGAATCGGGGAATACGCAGTATTTT. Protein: CASSESGNTQYF.

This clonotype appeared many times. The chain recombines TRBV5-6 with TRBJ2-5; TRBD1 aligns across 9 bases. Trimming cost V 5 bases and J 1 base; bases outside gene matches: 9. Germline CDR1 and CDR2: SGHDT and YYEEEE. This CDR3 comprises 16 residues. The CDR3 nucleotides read TGTGCCAGCAGGACCGGACAGGGGACCTTCCAAGAGACCCAGTACTTC. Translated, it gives CASRTGQGTFQETQYF.

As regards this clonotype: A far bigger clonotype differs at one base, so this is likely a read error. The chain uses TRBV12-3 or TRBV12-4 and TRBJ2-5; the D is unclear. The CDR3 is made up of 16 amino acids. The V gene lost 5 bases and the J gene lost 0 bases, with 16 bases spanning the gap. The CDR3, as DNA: TGTGCCAGCAGTCGCCCGACCGCAGCGAACCAAGAGACCCAGTACTTC. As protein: CASSRPTAANQETQYF.

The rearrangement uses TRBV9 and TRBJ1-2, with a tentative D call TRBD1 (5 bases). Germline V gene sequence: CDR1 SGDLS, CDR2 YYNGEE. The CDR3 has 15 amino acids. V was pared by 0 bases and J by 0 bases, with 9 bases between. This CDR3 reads CASSVATGANYGYTF. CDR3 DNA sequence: TGTGCCAGCAGCGTAGCTACGGGGGCTAACTATGGCTACACCTTC. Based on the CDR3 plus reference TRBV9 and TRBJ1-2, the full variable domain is DSGVTQTPKHLITATGQRVTLRCSPRSGDLSVYWYQQSLDQGLQFLIQYYNGEERAKGNILERFSAQQFPDLHSELNLSSLELGDSALYFCASSVATGANYGYTFGSGTRLTVV.

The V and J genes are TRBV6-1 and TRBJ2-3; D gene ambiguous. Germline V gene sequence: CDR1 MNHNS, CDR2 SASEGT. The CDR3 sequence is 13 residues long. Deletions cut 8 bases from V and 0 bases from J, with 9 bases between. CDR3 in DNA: TGTGCCAGCCAGAGGTTTAGCACAGATACGCAGTATTTT. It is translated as CASQRFSTDTQYF.

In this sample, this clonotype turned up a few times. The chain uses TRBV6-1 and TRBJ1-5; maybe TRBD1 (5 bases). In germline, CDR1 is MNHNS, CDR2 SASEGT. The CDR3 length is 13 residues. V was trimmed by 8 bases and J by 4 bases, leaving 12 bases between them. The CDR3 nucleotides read TGTGCCAGCCGGGGGGGGAGGAATCAGCCCCAGCATTTT. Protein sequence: CASRGGRNQPQHF.